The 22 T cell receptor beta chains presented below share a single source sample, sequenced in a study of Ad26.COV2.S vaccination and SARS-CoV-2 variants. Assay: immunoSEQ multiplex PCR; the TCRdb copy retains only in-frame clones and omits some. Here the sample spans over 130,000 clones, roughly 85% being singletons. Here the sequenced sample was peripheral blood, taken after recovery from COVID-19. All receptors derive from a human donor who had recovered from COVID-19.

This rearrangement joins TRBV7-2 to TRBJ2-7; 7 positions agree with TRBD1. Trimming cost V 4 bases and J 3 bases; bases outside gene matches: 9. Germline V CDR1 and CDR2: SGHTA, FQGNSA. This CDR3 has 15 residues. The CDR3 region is CASSSSPGQSYEQYF. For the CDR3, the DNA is TGTGCCAGCAGCTCTTCTCCGGGACAGAGCTACGAGCAGTACTTC.

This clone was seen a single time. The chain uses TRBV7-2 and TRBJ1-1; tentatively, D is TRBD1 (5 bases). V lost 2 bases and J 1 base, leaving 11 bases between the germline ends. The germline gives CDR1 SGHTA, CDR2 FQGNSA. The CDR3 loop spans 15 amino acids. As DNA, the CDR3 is TGTGCCAGCAGCTTATCACAGGTGGGGAACACTGAAGCTTTCTTT. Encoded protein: CASSLSQVGNTEAFF.

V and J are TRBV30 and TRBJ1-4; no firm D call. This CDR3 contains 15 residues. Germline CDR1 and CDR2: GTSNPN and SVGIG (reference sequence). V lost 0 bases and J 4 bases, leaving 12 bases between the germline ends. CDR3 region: CAWSVRPVSNEKLFF. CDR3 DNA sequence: TGTGCCTGGAGTGTACGCCCAGTTAGTAATGAAAAACTGTTTTTT.

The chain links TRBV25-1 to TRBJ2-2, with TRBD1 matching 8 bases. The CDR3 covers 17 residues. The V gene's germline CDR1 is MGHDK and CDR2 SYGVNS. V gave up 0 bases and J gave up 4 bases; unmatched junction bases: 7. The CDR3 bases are TGTGCCAGCAGTGAATATGGACAGGGAAGAAGCACCGGGGAGCTGTTTTTT. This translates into CASSEYGQGRSTGELFF. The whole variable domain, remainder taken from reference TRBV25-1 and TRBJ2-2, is EADIYQTPRYLVIGTGKKITLECSQTMGHDKMYWYQQDPGMELHLIHYSYGVNSTEKGDLSSESTVSRIRTEHFPLTLESARPSHTSQYLCASSEYGQGRSTGELFFGEGSRLTVL.

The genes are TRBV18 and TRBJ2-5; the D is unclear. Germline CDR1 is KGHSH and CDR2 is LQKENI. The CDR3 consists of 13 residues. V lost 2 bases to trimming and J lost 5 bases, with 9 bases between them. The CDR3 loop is CASSPGRRETQYF. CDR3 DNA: TGTGCCAGCTCACCAGGCAGGCGGGAGACCCAGTACTTC.

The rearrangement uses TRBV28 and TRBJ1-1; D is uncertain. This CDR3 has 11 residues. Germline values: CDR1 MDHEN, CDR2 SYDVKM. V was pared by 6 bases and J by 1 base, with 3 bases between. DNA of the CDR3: TGTGCCAGCAGGGGGAACACTGAAGCTTTCTTT. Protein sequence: CASRGNTEAFF.

The CDR3 bases are TGCGCCAGCAGCTTGGGGAGGGGGGATGATCAGCCCCAGCATTTT. It is translated as CASSLGRGDDQPQHF. This sequence joins TRBV5-1 and TRBJ1-5; maybe TRBD1 (6 bases). This CDR3 is 15 amino acids long. V lost 0 bases, J lost 5 bases, and 12 bases lay in between. The V gene's germline CDR1 is SGHRS and CDR2 YFSETQ.

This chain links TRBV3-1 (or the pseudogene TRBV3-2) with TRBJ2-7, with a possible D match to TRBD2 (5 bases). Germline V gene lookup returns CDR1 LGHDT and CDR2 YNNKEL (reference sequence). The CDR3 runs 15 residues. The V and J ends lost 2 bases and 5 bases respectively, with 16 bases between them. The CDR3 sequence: CASSQPGLGSDEQYF. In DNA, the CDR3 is TGTGCCAGCAGCCAACCCGGACTGGGTTCGGACGAGCAGTACTTC.

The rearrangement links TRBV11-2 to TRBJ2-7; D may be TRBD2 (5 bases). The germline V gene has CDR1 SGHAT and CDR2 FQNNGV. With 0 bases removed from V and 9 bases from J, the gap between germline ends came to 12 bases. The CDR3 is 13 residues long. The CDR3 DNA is TGTGCCAGCAGCTTAGATCTAATGGAGGTGCAGTACTTC. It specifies CASSLDLMEVQYF.

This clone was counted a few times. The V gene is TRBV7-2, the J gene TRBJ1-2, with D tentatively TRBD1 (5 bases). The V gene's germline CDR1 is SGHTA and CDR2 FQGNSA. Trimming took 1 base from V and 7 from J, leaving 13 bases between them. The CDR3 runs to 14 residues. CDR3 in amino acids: CASSLGGFDAGYTF. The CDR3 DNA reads TGTGCCAGCAGCTTAGGGGGGTTTGATGCTGGCTACACCTTC.

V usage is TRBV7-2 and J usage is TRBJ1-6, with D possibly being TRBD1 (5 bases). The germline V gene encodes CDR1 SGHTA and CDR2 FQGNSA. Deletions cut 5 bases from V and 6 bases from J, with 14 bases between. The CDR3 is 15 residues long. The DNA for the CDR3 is TGTGCCAGCAGCCCCTTAGAGACAGCTAATTCACCCCTCCACTTT. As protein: CASSPLETANSPLHF.

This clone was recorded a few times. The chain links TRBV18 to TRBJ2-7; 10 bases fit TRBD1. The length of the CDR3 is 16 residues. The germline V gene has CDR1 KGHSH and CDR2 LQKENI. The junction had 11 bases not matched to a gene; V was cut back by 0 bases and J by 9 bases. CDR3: CASSPPILTGGHMQYF. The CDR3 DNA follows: TGTGCCAGCTCACCACCGATTCTGACAGGGGGCCACATGCAGTACTTC.

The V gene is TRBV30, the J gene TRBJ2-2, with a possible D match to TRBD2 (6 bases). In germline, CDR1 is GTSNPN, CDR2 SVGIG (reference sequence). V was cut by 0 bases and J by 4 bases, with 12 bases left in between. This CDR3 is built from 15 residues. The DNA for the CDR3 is TGTGCCTGGAGTGTACTCGGGGGAACCACCGGGGAGCTGTTTTTT. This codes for CAWSVLGGTTGELFF.

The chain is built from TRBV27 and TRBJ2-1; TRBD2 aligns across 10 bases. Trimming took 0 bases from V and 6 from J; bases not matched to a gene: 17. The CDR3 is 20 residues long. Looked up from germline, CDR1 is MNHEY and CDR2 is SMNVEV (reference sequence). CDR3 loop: CASSLSDPRGERGGLNEQFF. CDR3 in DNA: TGTGCCAGCAGTTTATCGGACCCCCGGGGGGAGCGGGGGGGCCTCAATGAGCAGTTCTTC.

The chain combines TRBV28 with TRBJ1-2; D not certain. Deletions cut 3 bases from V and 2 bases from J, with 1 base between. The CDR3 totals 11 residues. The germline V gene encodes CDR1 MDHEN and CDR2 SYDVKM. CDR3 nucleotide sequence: TGTGCCAGCAGTTTGAACTATGGCTACACCTTC. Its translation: CASSLNYGYTF.

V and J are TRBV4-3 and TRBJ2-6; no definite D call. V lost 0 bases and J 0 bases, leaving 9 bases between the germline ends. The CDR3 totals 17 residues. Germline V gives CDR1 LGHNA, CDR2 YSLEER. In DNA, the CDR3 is TGCGCCAGCAGCCAAGATCTGGGAATCTCTGGGGCCAACGTCCTGACTTTC. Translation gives CASSQDLGISGANVLTF.

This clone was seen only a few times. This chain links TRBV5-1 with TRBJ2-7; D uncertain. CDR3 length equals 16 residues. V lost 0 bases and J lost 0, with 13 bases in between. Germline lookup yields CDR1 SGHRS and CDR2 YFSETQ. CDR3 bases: TGCGCCAGCAGCTTGGCCGTAGCAGTTAGCTCCTACGAGCAGTACTTC. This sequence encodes CASSLAVAVSSYEQYF.

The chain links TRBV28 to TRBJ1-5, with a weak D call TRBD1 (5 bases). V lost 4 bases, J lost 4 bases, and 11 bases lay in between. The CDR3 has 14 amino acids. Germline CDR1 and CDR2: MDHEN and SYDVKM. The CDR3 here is CASSSPGLNQPQHF. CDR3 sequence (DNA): TGTGCCAGCAGTTCGCCGGGACTTAATCAGCCCCAGCATTTT.

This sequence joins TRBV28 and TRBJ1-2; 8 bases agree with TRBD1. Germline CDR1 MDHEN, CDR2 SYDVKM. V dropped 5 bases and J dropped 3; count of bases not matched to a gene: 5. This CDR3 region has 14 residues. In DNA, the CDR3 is TGTGCCAGCAGTGCGGACAGGGTTGACTATGGCTACACCTTC. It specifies CASSADRVDYGYTF.

CDR3 nucleotide sequence: TGTGCCAGCATTCGAGGGTTGCACACTGAAGCTTTCTTT. Encoded protein: CASIRGLHTEAFF. The chain couples TRBV2 to TRBJ1-1, with D hard to call. This CDR3 contains 13 residues. V was pared by 7 bases and J by 3 bases, with 12 bases between. The germline CDR1 and CDR2 sequences are SNHLY and FYNNEI.

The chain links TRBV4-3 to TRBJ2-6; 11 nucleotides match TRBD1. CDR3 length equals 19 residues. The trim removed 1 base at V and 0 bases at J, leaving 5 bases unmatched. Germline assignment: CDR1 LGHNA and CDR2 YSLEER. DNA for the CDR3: TGCGCCAGCAGCCAAGCGGGACAGGGGGTAACCTCTGGGGCCAACGTCCTGACTTTC. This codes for CASSQAGQGVTSGANVLTF.

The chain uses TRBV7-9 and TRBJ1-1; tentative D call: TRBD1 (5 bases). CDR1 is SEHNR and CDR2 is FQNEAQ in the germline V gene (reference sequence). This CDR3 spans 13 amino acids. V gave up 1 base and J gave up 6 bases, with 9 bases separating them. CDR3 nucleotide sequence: TGTGCCAGCAGCTTAGGTGTGGGGGCTGAAGCTTTCTTT. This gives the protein CASSLGVGAEAFF.